This TCR beta chain came from a study of identical twins. Whole-study findings and limits: The authors drew conclusions from cross-sectional statistical analysis rather than following the same donors. Weaker excess twin sharing was seen among beta out-of-frame sequences. Out-of-frame alpha sequences that twins shared showed excess low generation probability.

As to this clonotype: Its target is unknown.

From the 5' RACE reads, TCRdb called clonotypes with MiXCR, one entry per CDR3 protein. Counted here are nearly 900,000 distinct CDR3 sequences, approximately 13% occurring once; the ten biggest clones make up around 1.5%. Trimming removed 6 bases at V and 7 bases at J, with 18 bases between. The CDR3 extends over 14 amino acids. These records were also assigned to another study, of yellow fever vaccine responses in identical twins.

Input material: PBMCs. The chain employs TRBV12-3 or TRBV12-4 and TRBJ2-5, with D perhaps matching TRBD2 (5 bases). The TCR was taken from a woman younger than 35 in good health. As DNA, the CDR3 is TGTGCCAGCAGCCTCAGACGGACGCGGGTGACCCAGTACTTC. As protein: CASSLRRTRVTQYF.